Below, 29 T cell receptor beta chains from the same sample are listed, as sequenced in a study of siplizumab effects on memory and regulatory T cells (dated by TCRdb to between 2018 and 2021). Preparation of the library involved the immunoSEQ multiplex PCR assay. TCRdb holds this immuneACCESS table with in-frame rearrangements only. Some clones are missing; in checked studies, unresolved V genes explain under half, and the rest has no known cause. The sample table holds over 95,000 clones, of which around 95% were seen once. Roughly 0.16% of the sample is in the top ten clones. The sequenced sample was non-Treg CD4+ T cells sorted from blood. The intended sense of this specimen's cell subset or site label: FACS-sorted unstimulated CD4+ non-regulatory T cells. The receptors shown here come from a human donor in good health.

The CDR3 coding sequence is TGTGCCACCGGAAGGGCTACTAATGAAAAACTGTTTTTT. It yields the protein CATGRATNEKLFF. The chain uses TRBV6-1 and TRBJ1-4; D not resolved. V lost 10 bases, J lost 2 bases, and 11 bases lay in between. Germline V lookup: CDR1 MNHNS, CDR2 SASEGT. The CDR3 consists of 13 residues.

V gene TRBV11-2 combines with J gene TRBJ2-2; unclear D gene. Germline V lookup: CDR1 SGHAT, CDR2 FQNNGV. Trimming left V 8 bases short and J 0 bases short, with 7 bases between. This CDR3 region has 13 residues. The CDR3 is CASGIPNTGELFF. The CDR3 region has the DNA TGTGCCAGCGGAATTCCGAACACCGGGGAGCTGTTTTTT.

This rearrangement joins TRBV7-8 to TRBJ2-5, with 10 bases lining up with TRBD2. The CDR3 runs to 15 residues. Per the germline V gene, CDR1 is SGHVS and CDR2 is FQNEAQ. V was pared by 0 bases and J by 5 bases, with 3 bases of the junction left unmatched. The CDR3 nucleotides are TGTGCCAGCAGCTTAGCGAGGACTAGCGGCGAGACCCAGTACTTC. As protein: CASSLARTSGETQYF.

This chain joins TRBV18 and TRBJ2-7, with D tentatively TRBD1 or TRBD2 (5 bases each). With 3 bases removed from V and 5 bases from J, the gap between germline ends came to 11 bases. Germline assignment: CDR1 KGHSH and CDR2 LQKENI. The CDR3 has 13 residues. In DNA, the CDR3 is TGTGCCAGCTCACCTGGGGTGGGGGACGAGCAGTACTTC. Its protein product is CASSPGVGDEQYF.

The chain links TRBV27 to TRBJ1-4, with 7 bases matching TRBD1. CDR3 length: 14 residues. CDR1 and CDR2 (germline): MNHEY, SMNVEV (reference sequence). The ends lost 2 bases at V and 3 bases at J; junction bases unmatched: 0. The CDR3 sequence is CASSLQGANEKLFF. CDR3 DNA: TGTGCCAGCAGTTTACAGGGGGCTAATGAAAAACTGTTTTTT.

The chain couples TRBV6-1 to TRBJ2-2; D is uncertain. Looked up from germline, CDR1 is MNHNS and CDR2 is SASEGT. The CDR3 extends over 15 amino acids. Trimming cost V 11 bases and J 2 bases, with 18 bases left between them. CDR3 protein: CAASRDTLNTGELFF. The CDR3 coding sequence is TGTGCCGCCTCCCGAGACACACTAAACACCGGGGAGCTGTTTTTT.

This sequence joins TRBV30 and TRBJ1-5; 7 bases agree with TRBD1. The CDR3 contains 17 residues. Germline V gives CDR1 GTSNPN, CDR2 SVGIG (reference sequence). Trimming removed 1 base from V and 6 bases from J; junction bases left unmatched: 15. CDR3 DNA: TGTGCCTGGAGTGGAGGGGGCCGGGCAGGTCGGTCTCAGCCCCAGCATTTT. Translation: CAWSGGGRAGRSQPQHF.

V and J are TRBV4-1 and TRBJ2-4, with a tentative D call TRBD2 (5 bases). V was shortened by 4 bases and J by 0 bases, with 10 bases between the two germline ends. Looked up from germline, CDR1 is MGHRA and CDR2 is YSYEKL. There are 15 residues in the CDR3. CDR3 region: CASSRGSLAKNIQYF. CDR3 coding DNA: TGCGCCAGCAGCCGAGGGTCGCTAGCCAAAAACATTCAGTACTTC.

The gene calls are TRBV5-4 and TRBJ2-5; TRBD2 agrees at 7 bases. Germline V gives CDR1 SGHNT, CDR2 YYREEE (reference sequence). V was clipped by 9 bases and J by 2 bases; unmatched bases: 4. CDR3 length: 12 amino acids. DNA for the CDR3: TGTGCCACCGCTAGCGGACAAGAGACCCAGTACTTC. Protein: CATASGQETQYF.

The chain uses TRBV6-5 and TRBJ2-4; possibly TRBD2 for D (6 bases). The germline V gene encodes CDR1 MNHEY and CDR2 SVGAGI. The CDR3 has 14 amino acids. Trimming removed 6 bases at V and 8 bases at J, with 17 bases between. This CDR3 is CASRPARGKDIQYF. The CDR3 DNA is TGTGCCAGCAGGCCCGCCCGGGGGAAGGACATTCAGTACTTC.

The chain couples TRBV6-4 to TRBJ2-5, with D maybe TRBD2 (6 bases). This CDR3 spans 10 amino acids. Trimming took off 7 bases at V and 7 bases at J, with 7 bases between the two ends. CDR1 is MRHNA and CDR2 is SNTAGT in the germline V gene. The CDR3 spells CASNGGTQYF. The CDR3 nucleotides read TGTGCCAGCAACGGGGGGACCCAGTACTTC.

This clone was observed once. This rearrangement joins TRBV7-2 to TRBJ1-4; TRBD1 agrees at 8 bases. With V trimmed by 5 bases and J by 7 bases, 6 bases remained unmatched. The CDR3 loop spans 14 amino acids. Germline V gene sequence: CDR1 SGHTA, CDR2 FQGNSA. This chain's CDR3 is CASSPDRVAEKLFF. The CDR3 DNA follows: TGTGCCAGCAGCCCGGACAGGGTAGCTGAAAAACTGTTTTTT.

This chain joins TRBV6-6 and TRBJ1-3; possibly TRBD1 for D (5 bases). Germline lookup yields CDR1 MNHNY and CDR2 SVGAGI (reference sequence). The CDR3 sequence is 13 residues long. V dropped 10 bases and J dropped 4 bases, with 14 bases sitting between them. CDR3: CATKEGLGNTIYF. The CDR3 DNA reads as TGTGCCACCAAGGAGGGGCTCGGAAACACCATATATTTT.

This clone was seen a single time. The rearrangement uses TRBV6-6 and TRBJ1-5; D is ambiguous. Trimming shortened V by 0 bases and J by 7 bases, and 7 bases separated the two germline ends. Per the germline V gene, CDR1 is MNHNY and CDR2 is SVGAGI (reference sequence). The CDR3 contains 13 residues. The CDR3 region has the DNA TGTGCCAGCAGTTACTCGAAAGGGCAGCCCCAGCATTTT. This translates into CASSYSKGQPQHF.

This chain uses TRBV9 with TRBJ2-2; 7 nucleotides line up with TRBD2. Germline CDR1 reads SGDLS; CDR2 reads YYNGEE. V gave up 0 bases and J gave up 6 bases; unmatched junction bases: 11. This CDR3 is 17 amino acids long. Here the CDR3 reads CASSVVAAGTTPGELFF. For the CDR3, the DNA is TGTGCCAGCAGCGTAGTAGCCGCTGGGACTACGCCCGGGGAGCTGTTTTTT.

The DNA of the CDR3 is TGCAGCGTTGTATTGTTGTTTGGGACAGCAAGCCAAGAGACCCAGTACTTC. Residues: CSVVLLFGTASQETQYF. J is TRBJ2-5 and V is TRBV29-1, with TRBD1 matching 7 bases. The V and J ends lost 4 bases and 1 base, in that order; junction bases with no gene match: 15. Germline-derived CDR1 and CDR2 are SQVTM and ANQGSEA. The CDR3 is 17 amino acids.

The genes are TRBV28 and TRBJ2-7; 9 positions match TRBD2. The germline V gene has CDR1 MDHEN and CDR2 SYDVKM. There are 14 residues in the CDR3. V was clipped by 10 bases and J by 0 bases; unmatched bases: 7. CDR3 DNA sequence: TGTGCCACAGTATCTAGCGGGATCTCCTACGAGCAGTACTTC. The encoded protein is CATVSSGISYEQYF. Complete variable domain (other parts from reference TRBV28 and TRBJ2-7): DVKVTQSSRYLVKRTGEKVFLECVQDMDHENMFWYRQDPGLGLRLIYFSYDVKMKEKGDIPEGYSVSREKKERFSLILESASTNQTSMYLCATVSSGISYEQYFGPGTRLTVT.

The rearrangement joins TRBV2 to TRBJ1-6; TRBD1 matches at 7 bases. Losses at the gene ends were 3 bases for V and 7 bases for J; bases not matched to a gene: 3. The V gene's germline CDR1 is SNHLY and CDR2 FYNNEI. CDR3 size: 14 residues. The CDR3 sequence: CASSEGRGNSPLHF. CDR3 nucleotide sequence: TGTGCCAGCAGTGAGGGCAGGGGGAATTCACCCCTCCACTTT.

The V call is TRBV18, the J call TRBJ2-1, with 13 bases matching TRBD2. The junction had 4 bases not matched to a gene; V was cut back by 3 bases and J by 5 bases. CDR1 KGHSH and CDR2 LQKENI come from the germline V gene. The CDR3 length is 16 residues. The CDR3 protein is CASSPGTSGAHNEQFF. In DNA form, the CDR3 reads TGTGCCAGCTCACCCGGGACTAGCGGGGCCCACAATGAGCAGTTCTTC.

This chain uses TRBV6-5 with TRBJ2-2; D might be TRBD1 (6 bases). V lost 6 bases, J lost 1 base, and 9 bases lay in between. The length of the CDR3 is 14 residues. Germline CDR1 is MNHEY and CDR2 is SVGAGI. The CDR3 reads CASSPGVNTGELFF. As DNA, the CDR3 is TGTGCCAGCAGCCCAGGGGTGAACACCGGGGAGCTGTTTTTT.

The gene calls are TRBV15 and TRBJ2-2; unclear D gene. The CDR3 loop spans 15 amino acids. V was clipped by 1 base and J by 2 bases, with 8 bases between them. Germline V lookup: CDR1 LNHNV, CDR2 YYDKDF (reference sequence). CDR3 bases: TGTGCCACCAGCAGAGTCCAGCCCAACACCGGGGAGCTGTTTTTT. Encoded protein: CATSRVQPNTGELFF.

V usage is TRBV30 and J usage is TRBJ2-3; 11 bases agree with TRBD2. After removal of 2 bases from V and 2 bases from J, the junction contained 6 bases not matched to a gene. Germline V gene lookup returns CDR1 GTSNPN and CDR2 SVGIG (reference sequence). The CDR3 has 16 amino acids. For the CDR3, the DNA is TGTGCCTGGAGTCCCGGGACTAGCGGAAACACAGATACGCAGTATTTT. This encodes CAWSPGTSGNTDTQYF. The full variable domain, with the rest looked up from reference TRBV30 and TRBJ2-3, is SQTIHQWPATLVQPVGSPLSLECTVEGTSNPNLYWYRQAAGRGLQLLFYSVGIGQISSEVPQNLSASRPQDRQFILSSKKLLLSDSGFYLCAWSPGTSGNTDTQYFGPGTRLTVL.

The chain recombines TRBV7-3 with TRBJ2-7; possibly TRBD1 for D (6 bases). Germline CDR1 SGHTA, CDR2 FQGTGA. This CDR3 spans 15 amino acids. Trimming cost V 4 bases and J 5 bases, with 18 bases left between them. The CDR3 here is CASSSGQTYGDEQYF. CDR3 DNA sequence: TGTGCCAGCAGCTCCGGACAGACCTATGGGGACGAGCAGTACTTC.

This chain joins TRBV27 and TRBJ2-7; D is undetermined. V lost 6 bases and J 4 bases, leaving 7 bases between the germline ends. This CDR3 has 11 residues. Germline CDR1 is MNHEY and CDR2 is SMNVEV (reference sequence). The CDR3 region has the DNA TGTGCCAGCAGAGGAGAGTACGAGCAGTACTTC. The encoded protein is CASRGEYEQYF.

The chain couples TRBV29-1 to TRBJ2-2; TRBD1 is a possible D gene (6 bases). Trimming stripped 0 bases from V and 5 bases from J, with 13 bases between. The CDR3 runs to 15 residues. Germline CDR1 and CDR2: SQVTM and ANQGSEA. CDR3 sequence (DNA): TGCAGCGTTGAAGATGCCAGGGGAAGGACCGGGGAGCTGTTTTTT. Its protein product is CSVEDARGRTGELFF.

Written as DNA, the CDR3 is TGTGCCAGTAACGTCCGGGGGAAAGATACGCAGTATTTT. This codes for CASNVRGKDTQYF. The chain is built from TRBV19 and TRBJ2-3; a weak D match, TRBD2 (6 bases). Germline V gene data show CDR1 as LNHDA and CDR2 as SQIVND (reference sequence). V lost 7 bases and J lost 5, with 13 bases in between. This CDR3 is built from 13 residues.

This clone has a single count. The V and J genes are TRBV6-5 and TRBJ2-2, with 10 bases aligning to TRBD1. This CDR3 has 15 residues. Germline-derived CDR1 and CDR2 are MNHEY and SVGAGI. V was pared by 5 bases and J by 5 bases, with 5 bases of the junction left unmatched. CDR3 loop: CASSPRTGGTGELFF. The CDR3 coding sequence is TGTGCCAGCAGTCCCCGGACAGGGGGTACCGGGGAGCTGTTTTTT.

The rearrangement links TRBV5-1 to TRBJ1-4; the match to TRBD1 covers 7 bases. Germline V gives CDR1 SGHRS, CDR2 YFSETQ. There are 17 residues in the CDR3. Trimming removed 3 bases from V and 0 bases from J; junction bases left unmatched: 8. Written as DNA, the CDR3 is TGCGCCAGCAGCTATGGGACAGCCAATCCAACTAATGAAAAACTGTTTTTT. Translating it yields CASSYGTANPTNEKLFF.

V is TRBV29-1 and J is TRBJ2-7, with D possibly TRBD2 on 6 matching bases. Germline V lookup: CDR1 SQVTM, CDR2 ANQGSEA. V lost 6 bases and J lost 2, with 11 bases in between. This CDR3 region has 12 residues. CDR3 residues: CSVDGEAYEQYF. In DNA, the CDR3 is TGCAGCGTGGACGGGGAGGCCTACGAGCAGTACTTC.